Presented here are 11 T cell receptor beta chains from one specimen sequenced in a study of CD8 T cells in Susac syndrome. RNA in amounts of about 0.5 to 1 ug was reverse transcribed with random hexamers. TCRdb itself ran the immunoSEQ multiplex PCR reads through MiXCR, one entry per CDR3 protein. The sample lists 95,000 to 150,000 distinct CDR3 sequences, just over 90% seen once, with roughly 0.31% in the top ten. The material sequenced was CD8+ T cells from PBMCs. The receptors were sampled from a human donor with multiple sclerosis.

The genes are TRBV20-1 and TRBJ2-7, with D possibly TRBD1 on 5 matching bases. Germline-derived CDR1 and CDR2 are DFQATT and SNEGSKA (reference sequence). Trimming removed 0 bases at V and 7 bases at J, with 16 bases between. The CDR3 covers 14 residues. The CDR3 DNA reads TGCAGTGCTAGAGACCCCCTCGACAGTACTGAGCAGTACTTC. Its translation: CSARDPLDSTEQYF.

The V gene is TRBV12-5, the J gene TRBJ2-7; 7 positions agree with TRBD1. This CDR3 is built from 15 residues. The J segment lost 0 bases and the V segment lost 2 bases, leaving 4 bases of the junction unmatched. Germline lookup yields CDR1 LGHNT and CDR2 FRNRAP. CDR3 residues: CASGLTGTASYEQYV. In nucleotides, the CDR3 is TGTGCTAGTGGTTTGACCGGGACAGCCTCCTACGAGCAGTACGTC.

The chain combines TRBV28 with TRBJ2-2; 8 bases agree with TRBD1. Germline V gene data show CDR1 as MDHEN and CDR2 as SYDVKM. V lost 3 bases and J lost 7; bases outside the gene matches: 13. The CDR3 runs to 17 residues. The chain's CDR3 is CASSFVWRQGAVGELFF. In nucleotides, the CDR3 is TGTGCCAGCAGTTTCGTCTGGAGGCAGGGGGCGGTCGGGGAGCTGTTTTTT. Full variable domain (outside the CDR3, taken from reference TRBV28 and TRBJ2-2): DVKVTQSSRYLVKRTGEKVFLECVQDMDHENMFWYRQDPGLGLRLIYFSYDVKMKEKGDIPEGYSVSREKKERFSLILESASTNQTSMYLCASSFVWRQGAVGELFFGEGSRLTVL.

V and J are TRBV21-1 and TRBJ2-6; the D segment call TRBD2 is taken from the table without a DNA check. TRBV21-1 is shown as a pseudogene. The CDR3 length is 20 residues. The CDR3 nucleotides read TGTGCCAGCAGCCCTCGGGGGTTGTTAGCGGGAAACTCTGGGGCCAACGTCCTGACTTTC. Its protein is CASSPRGLLAGNSGANVLTF.

This chain connects TRBV7-2 to TRBJ2-3, with TRBD2 matching 13 bases. With 7 bases clipped from V and 4 bases from J, the junction kept 14 bases outside the gene matches. The CDR3 has 18 amino acids. Germline V gene sequence: CDR1 SGHTA, CDR2 FQGNSA. The CDR3 bases are TGTGCCAGCAACTGGAGGGCGACTAGCGGGAGGAGCGCAGATACGCAGTATTTT. Translation gives CASNWRATSGRSADTQYF.

The V and J genes are TRBV6-1 and TRBJ2-7, with D unresolved. Per germline, CDR1 MNHNS and CDR2 SASEGT. The CDR3 totals 13 residues. V shed 6 bases and J shed 4 bases, with 13 bases lying between them. The CDR3: CASSPDGVYEQYF. The CDR3 DNA is TGTGCCAGCAGCCCGGACGGTGTTTACGAGCAGTACTTC.

This chain connects TRBV29-1 to TRBJ1-2, with D tentatively TRBD1 (5 bases). CDR1 and CDR2 (germline): SQVTM, ANQGSEA. The CDR3 consists of 13 residues. V was cut by 2 bases and J by 5 bases, with 12 bases left in between. The DNA of the CDR3 is TGCAGCGTTGAAACCGGGACGGGGTATGGCTACACCTTC. This encodes CSVETGTGYGYTF.

The V gene is TRBV20-1, the J gene TRBJ1-2; weak D call: TRBD1 (6 bases). CDR1 is DFQATT, CDR2 SNEGSKA, per germline (reference sequence). This CDR3 comprises 17 residues. The V end lost 2 bases, the J end lost 1 base, and 20 bases lay between the germline ends. The CDR3 spells CSARKRSGTTDNYGYTF. The CDR3 nucleotides are TGCAGTGCTAGAAAAAGATCGGGGACAACCGATAACTATGGCTACACCTTC.

The chain is built from TRBV27 and TRBJ2-1, with TRBD2 identical over 8 bases. With 1 base clipped from V and 16 bases from J, the junction kept 12 bases outside the gene matches. The germline gives CDR1 MNHEY, CDR2 SMNVEV (reference sequence). The CDR3 contains 14 residues. CDR3 in DNA: TGTGCCAGCAGTTTATGGGTCGGGAGGGCGGAGCTTTTCTTC. Translated: CASSLWVGRAELFF.

This clonotype has just one count. The chain is built from TRBV27 and TRBJ2-1; TRBD2 matches at 10 bases. The CDR3 has 15 amino acids. V trimming: 7 bases; J trimming: 0 bases; junction bases outside the gene matches: 3. The germline CDR1 and CDR2 sequences are MNHEY and SMNVEV (reference sequence). The CDR3, as DNA: TGTGCCAGCACTCTAGCGGGGGCCTCCTACAATGAGCAGTTCTTC. As protein: CASTLAGASYNEQFF.

The sample holds one count of this clonotype. The chain employs TRBV20-1 and TRBJ1-5; 7 bases line up with TRBD1. The V and J ends lost 5 bases and 4 bases, in that order; junction bases with no gene match: 5. CDR1 is DFQATT and CDR2 is SNEGSKA in the germline V gene (reference sequence). CDR3 size: 13 residues. The CDR3 DNA reads TGCAGTGCTCGACAGGGATTTAATCAGCCCCAGCATTTT. It specifies CSARQGFNQPQHF.